One and the same sample provided the 25 T cell receptor beta chains below, sequenced in a study of blood T cell repertoires in COVID-19. Libraries were prepared by immunoSEQ multiplex PCR; TCRdb keeps only in-frame clonotypes and omits some of them. The repertoire holds under 170,000 clones, with more than 80% as singletons. The sequencing sample was made of peripheral blood. These receptor sequences come from a man between 65 and 80 years old with acute or convalescent COVID-19.

The CDR3 nucleotides are TGTGCCAGCACCCTACCCCCGGGACAGGTCCGGGGAGGGCGTTACAATGAGCAGTTCTTC. Protein product: CASTLPPGQVRGGRYNEQFF. J is TRBJ2-1 and V is TRBV3-1 (or the pseudogene TRBV3-2); TRBD1 is a possible D gene (8 bases). The length of the CDR3 is 20 residues. Germline CDR1 LGHDT, CDR2 YNNKEL (reference sequence). Deletions cut 7 bases from V and 4 bases from J, with 32 bases between.

In its sample, this clone was seen a few times. V and J are TRBV7-9 and TRBJ2-3; 7 positions match TRBD2. Germline CDR1 reads SEHNR; CDR2 reads FQNEAQ (reference sequence). The CDR3 has 17 residues. The trim removed 1 base at V and 2 bases at J, leaving 9 bases unmatched. The CDR3: CASSLGPTSTYTDTQYF. The CDR3, as DNA: TGTGCCAGCAGCTTAGGACCGACTAGCACCTACACAGATACGCAGTATTTT.

CDR3 coding DNA: TGTGCCAGCATGCGGACACCAAACACCGGGGAGCTGTTTTTT. Protein: CASMRTPNTGELFF. V and J are TRBV9 and TRBJ2-2; D is perhaps TRBD1 (5 bases). CDR3 length: 14 amino acids. Germline lookup yields CDR1 SGDLS and CDR2 YYNGEE. V was clipped by 6 bases and J by 2 bases, with 11 bases between them.

This chain uses TRBV10-3 with TRBJ2-7; 8 bases fit TRBD2. Germline CDR1 ENHRY, CDR2 SYGVKD. The CDR3 consists of 15 residues. V lost 6 bases, J lost 5 bases, and 12 bases stayed unmatched. CDR3 residues: CAIRPTGGPLHEQYF. The CDR3 region has the DNA TGTGCCATCAGACCAACGGGAGGGCCCCTGCACGAGCAGTACTTC.

The V gene is TRBV28, the J gene TRBJ1-1, with D perhaps matching TRBD1 (6 bases). Germline V gene lookup returns CDR1 MDHEN and CDR2 SYDVKM. This CDR3 has 14 residues. V was cut by 6 bases and J by 3 bases, with 14 bases left in between. DNA of the CDR3: TGTGCCAGCAGAGAACAGGGAGGGTACACTGAAGCTTTCTTT. Amino acids: CASREQGGYTEAFF.

The chain uses TRBV6-5 and TRBJ1-5; the match to TRBD1 covers 7 bases. Germline V gene lookup returns CDR1 MNHEY and CDR2 SVGAGI. V gave up 6 bases and J gave up 7 bases; unmatched junction bases: 3. This CDR3 is built from 12 residues. The CDR3 protein is CASRRTGQPQHF. The CDR3 DNA sequence: TGTGCCAGCAGAAGGACAGGACAGCCCCAGCATTTT.

This clone has only a few counts. The genes are TRBV9 and TRBJ2-4; D might be TRBD1 (5 bases). This CDR3 has 15 residues. V lost 8 bases and J 0 bases, leaving 15 bases between the germline ends. Germline CDR1 and CDR2: SGDLS and YYNGEE. The CDR3 region has the DNA TGTGCCAGATCGTACAGGTCCAAAGCCAAAAACATTCAGTACTTC. It translates to CARSYRSKAKNIQYF.

The rearrangement joins TRBV14 to TRBJ1-4, with D unresolved. V was clipped by 1 base and J by 8 bases, with 14 bases between them. Germline-derived CDR1 and CDR2 are SGHDN and FVKESK. This CDR3 comprises 15 residues. CDR3 residues: CASSQVGGKGEKLFF. CDR3 DNA sequence: TGTGCCAGCAGCCAAGTCGGAGGGAAAGGGGAAAAACTGTTTTTT. The entire variable domain, with the rest obtained from reference TRBV14 and TRBJ1-4, is as follows: EAGVTQFPSHSVIEKGQTVTLRCDPISGHDNLYWYRRVMGKEIKFLLHFVKESKQDESGMPNNRFLAERTGGTYSTLKVQPAELEDSGVYFCASSQVGGKGEKLFFGSGTQLSVL.

This clone was observed once. J is TRBJ1-1 and V is TRBV21-1; the D segment call TRBD1 is taken from the table without a DNA check. TRBV21-1 is a documented pseudogene. The CDR3 is 15 amino acids. CDR3 nucleotide sequence: TGTGCCAGCAGCATTGGGGGACTCAGGGGGACTGAAGCTTTCTTT. This codes for CASSIGGLRGTEAFF.

The CDR3 DNA is TGTGCCAGCAGTACAAACCCTCCGGGACAGGGGTACGAGCAGTACTTC. Protein: CASSTNPPGQGYEQYF. The gene calls are TRBV28 and TRBJ2-7; 10 nucleotides align to TRBD1. J gave up 4 bases and V 5 bases, and 11 bases lay outside the gene matches. There are 16 residues in the CDR3. Germline-derived CDR1 and CDR2 are MDHEN and SYDVKM.

The V gene is TRBV3-1 (or the pseudogene TRBV3-2), the J gene TRBJ2-2, with 9 nucleotides matching TRBD2. V dropped 4 bases and J dropped 7; count of bases not matched to a gene: 7. This CDR3 has 15 amino acids. Germline loops: CDR1 LGHDT, CDR2 YNNKEL (reference sequence). CDR3 DNA sequence: TGTGCCAGCAGCCCGCGGGGGGGGATTGTCGGGGAGCTGTTTTTT. Translating it yields CASSPRGGIVGELFF.

The chain combines TRBV27 with TRBJ1-1; possibly TRBD1 for D (5 bases). This CDR3 contains 15 residues. V was pared by 0 bases and J by 0 bases, with 8 bases between. Germline CDR1 and CDR2: MNHEY and SMNVEV (reference sequence). This chain's CDR3 is CASSLSGTLNTEAFF. CDR3 nucleotide sequence: TGTGCCAGCAGTTTATCCGGGACTTTGAACACTGAAGCTTTCTTT.

This clone was detected a few times. The chain recombines TRBV5-6 with TRBJ2-7; D perhaps matches TRBD2 (6 bases). The CDR3 is 14 residues long. Trimming took 4 bases from V and 7 from J, leaving 18 bases between them. Germline CDR1 and CDR2: SGHDT and YYEEEE. The DNA for the CDR3 is TGTGCCAGCAGCACCCAGGGTTGGGGGGATGAGCAGTACTTC. It translates to CASSTQGWGDEQYF.

The rearrangement joins TRBV19 to TRBJ1-6, with 11 bases matching TRBD1. CDR3 length equals 15 residues. Germline CDR1 and CDR2: LNHDA and SQIVND (reference sequence). V lost 8 bases and J lost 0; bases outside the gene matches: 0. The CDR3: CASGQGASYNSPLHF. The CDR3 region has the DNA TGTGCCAGTGGACAGGGGGCCTCCTATAATTCACCCCTCCACTTT.

This chain uses TRBV6-5 with TRBJ1-5; D is uncertain. Trimming took 2 bases from V and 4 from J, leaving 6 bases between them. CDR3 length: 13 amino acids. The germline V gene encodes CDR1 MNHEY and CDR2 SVGAGI. The DNA for the CDR3 is TGTGCCAGCAGTTACATAACAAATCAGCCCCAGCATTTT. This translates into CASSYITNQPQHF.

V and J are TRBV18 and TRBJ1-5, with 7 positions matching TRBD1. CDR3 size: 16 residues. The germline V gene has CDR1 KGHSH and CDR2 LQKENI. With V trimmed by 4 bases and J by 6 bases, 12 bases remained unmatched. The CDR3 nucleotides read TGTGCCAGCTCACTGGCGTCAGGGGGTGTAGCTCAGCCCCAGCATTTT. Translation: CASSLASGGVAQPQHF.

The chain employs TRBV6-1 and TRBJ1-4, with a possible D match to TRBD1 (6 bases). The CDR3 totals 17 residues. Germline V gene sequence: CDR1 MNHNS, CDR2 SASEGT. Deletions cut 1 base from V and 1 base from J, with 13 bases between. The CDR3 loop is CASSEVRGRGTNEKLFF. CDR3 in DNA: TGTGCCAGCAGTGAAGTCAGGGGTCGGGGAACTAATGAAAAACTGTTTTTT.

This clone showed up just once. The rearrangement joins TRBV9 to TRBJ2-3; D unclear. This CDR3 spans 12 amino acids. Germline CDR1 reads SGDLS; CDR2 reads YYNGEE. V gave up 3 bases and J gave up 4 bases, with 6 bases separating them. The CDR3: CASSALADTQYF. The CDR3 DNA reads as TGTGCCAGCAGCGCCCTCGCAGATACGCAGTATTTT.

Remarks on this clone: One end of the junction varies from germline; a read error may be responsible. The genes are TRBV7-7 and TRBJ2-1, with 8 positions matching TRBD1. CDR3 length: 13 amino acids. Germline V lookup: CDR1 SSHAT, CDR2 FNYEAQ (reference sequence). CDR3 DNA sequence: TGTGCTAGCAGCGAGGACAGGGCCAATGAGCAGTTCTTC. Protein: CASSEDRANEQFF.

The gene calls are TRBV5-5 and TRBJ2-7, with D possibly being TRBD1 (5 bases). CDR1 is SGHKS, CDR2 YYEKEE, per germline (reference sequence). This CDR3 spans 16 amino acids. V was shortened by 0 bases and J by 0 bases, with 13 bases between the two germline ends. CDR3 nucleotide sequence: TGTGCCAGCAGCTTGGCGGTGGGGCGGAGCTCCTACGAGCAGTACTTC. The encoded protein is CASSLAVGRSSYEQYF.

The chain has TRBV6-5 and TRBJ1-1; D gene uncertain. The CDR3 is 14 residues long. CDR1 MNHEY and CDR2 SVGAGI come from the germline V gene. V was clipped by 4 bases and J by 1 base, with 10 bases between them. The CDR3 spells CASSSGIPNTEAFF. CDR3 DNA: TGTGCCAGCAGTTCCGGGATTCCGAACACTGAAGCTTTCTTT.

This chain connects TRBV5-1 to TRBJ2-2; the match to TRBD1 covers 8 bases. With V trimmed by 4 bases and J by 2 bases, 4 bases remained unmatched. The CDR3 has 15 residues. CDR1 is SGHRS, CDR2 YFSETQ, per germline. The CDR3 here is CASSPDRANTGELFF. The CDR3 DNA reads TGCGCCAGCAGCCCGGACAGGGCCAACACCGGGGAGCTGTTTTTT.

This sequence joins TRBV7-8 and TRBJ1-1; 7 nucleotides agree with TRBD1. The germline gives CDR1 SGHVS, CDR2 FQNEAQ. V lost 5 bases to trimming and J lost 9 bases; unmatched junction nucleotides: 6. CDR3 length: 12 residues. CDR3 loop: CASSQTGRKAFF. In nucleotides, the CDR3 is TGTGCCAGCAGCCAGACAGGGCGGAAAGCTTTCTTT.

The genes are TRBV5-1 and TRBJ2-1, with 7 positions matching TRBD2. CDR3 size: 14 residues. Trimming took 1 base from V and 6 from J; bases not matched to a gene: 4. The germline V gene has CDR1 SGHRS and CDR2 YFSETQ. DNA of the CDR3: TGCGCCAGCAGCTTGTCGGGGGGTGGCAATGAGCAGTTCTTC. This codes for CASSLSGGGNEQFF.

The chain joins TRBV6-4 to TRBJ2-7; TRBD2 aligns across 15 bases. The germline V gene encodes CDR1 MRHNA and CDR2 SNTAGT. The CDR3 is 16 amino acids. V shed 8 bases, J shed 6 bases, and the junction held 11 bases outside the gene matches. The CDR3 region is CASPAGGLAGGIEQYF. The DNA of the CDR3 is TGTGCCAGCCCGGCGGGGGGACTAGCGGGAGGAATCGAGCAGTACTTC.